These T cell receptor beta chains were read from a single sample in a study of siplizumab effects on memory and regulatory T cells. Generated by immunoSEQ multiplex PCR, the TCRdb table keeps only in-frame clones and is missing some. The sample holds tens of thousands of clones, more than 80% seen once. The specimen sequenced was CD8+ T cells sorted from blood. Receptors originate from a human donor in good health. Both conserved end residues are part of each CDR3. Fields, in order: J gene, D gene, clone size, V gene, CDR3 protein, CDR3 DNA. A D gene is named only where the DNA matches it firmly. Clone size appears in some rows only: once, few, many, or a class for an expanded clone.

j_call: TRBJ2-7; d_call: .; clone_size: once; v_call: TRBV6-1; cdr3_aa: CASSEGRQPFYEQYF; cdr3_nt: TGTGCCAGCAGTGAAGGTCGGCAGCCTTTCTACGAGCAGTACTTC
j_call: TRBJ1-1; d_call: .; clone_size: .; v_call: TRBV11-3; cdr3_aa: CASSLGSGAGQLIMNTEAFF; cdr3_nt: TGTGCCAGCAGCTTAGGGTCTGGCGCGGGACAACTAATCATGAACACTGAAGCTTTCTTT
j_call: TRBJ1-1; d_call: TRBD1; clone_size: .; v_call: TRBV9; cdr3_aa: CASSVAKDRGWTEAFF; cdr3_nt: TGTGCCAGCAGCGTAGCTAAAGACAGGGGGTGGACTGAAGCTTTCTTT
j_call: TRBJ2-7; d_call: .; clone_size: few; v_call: TRBV4-1; cdr3_aa: CASSQLGEQYF; cdr3_nt: TGCGCCAGCAGCCAGCTGGGCGAGCAGTACTTC
j_call: TRBJ2-1; d_call: .; clone_size: .; v_call: TRBV4-1; cdr3_aa: CASGRGEQFF; cdr3_nt: TGCGCCAGCGGCCGCGGGGAGCAGTTCTTC
j_call: TRBJ1-6; d_call: .; clone_size: once; v_call: TRBV13; cdr3_aa: CASSVGRTSPLHF; cdr3_nt: TGTGCCAGCAGCGTGGGACGGACTTCACCCCTCCACTTT
j_call: TRBJ2-5; d_call: TRBD2; clone_size: .; v_call: TRBV6-5; cdr3_aa: CASSTPGLALETQYF; cdr3_nt: TGTGCCAGCAGTACCCCGGGACTAGCGTTAGAGACCCAGTACTTC
j_call: TRBJ2-1; d_call: .; clone_size: .; v_call: TRBV19; cdr3_aa: CATAFWGADSNEQFF; cdr3_nt: TGTGCCACTGCGTTTTGGGGGGCCGATTCGAATGAGCAGTTCTTC
j_call: TRBJ2-3; d_call: .; clone_size: .; v_call: TRBV28; cdr3_aa: CASSLNLIGLDTQYF; cdr3_nt: TGTGCCAGCAGTTTAAACTTGATTGGCCTTGATACGCAGTATTTT
j_call: TRBJ2-7; d_call: .; clone_size: .; v_call: TRBV5-6; cdr3_aa: CASSLVRREAGEQYF; cdr3_nt: TGTGCCAGCAGCTTGGTGCGGAGGGAGGCGGGGGAGCAGTACTTC
j_call: TRBJ2-4; d_call: TRBD1; clone_size: .; v_call: TRBV7-7; cdr3_aa: CASSLGQGDIQYF; cdr3_nt: TGTGCCAGCAGCCTAGGACAGGGGGACATTCAGTACTTC
j_call: TRBJ1-5; d_call: .; clone_size: .; v_call: TRBV19; cdr3_aa: CASSVRTASNQPQHF; cdr3_nt: TGTGCCAGTAGTGTCCGGACAGCGAGCAATCAGCCCCAGCATTTT
j_call: TRBJ2-7; d_call: TRBD2; clone_size: .; v_call: TRBV4-1; cdr3_aa: CASSLLAGAPYEQYF; cdr3_nt: TGCGCCAGCAGCCTACTAGCGGGGGCCCCCTACGAGCAGTACTTC
j_call: TRBJ1-2; d_call: TRBD1; clone_size: medium-sized; v_call: TRBV4-1; cdr3_aa: CASSQDRGTGGASGYTF; cdr3_nt: TGCGCCAGCAGCCAAGATCGTGGGACAGGGGGCGCGAGTGGCTACACCTTC
j_call: TRBJ2-1; d_call: TRBD2; clone_size: .; v_call: TRBV7-2; cdr3_aa: CASSPPSGLEIEQFF; cdr3_nt: TGTGCCAGCAGCCCCCCTAGCGGTCTAGAGATTGAGCAGTTCTTC
j_call: TRBJ2-2; d_call: .; clone_size: .; v_call: TRBV7-9; cdr3_aa: CASSLEGYTGELFF; cdr3_nt: TGTGCCAGCAGCTTAGAAGGGTACACCGGGGAGCTGTTTTTT
j_call: TRBJ2-7; d_call: .; clone_size: .; v_call: TRBV2; cdr3_aa: CASSAAGPAYEQYF; cdr3_nt: TGTGCCAGCAGTGCTGCGGGGCCAGCCTACGAGCAGTACTTC
j_call: TRBJ2-5; d_call: .; clone_size: .; v_call: TRBV2; cdr3_aa: CASSEGVGLAETQYF; cdr3_nt: TGTGCCAGCAGTGAAGGCGTGGGGTTGGCTGAGACCCAGTACTTC
j_call: TRBJ1-1; d_call: .; clone_size: .; v_call: TRBV29-1; cdr3_aa: CSVVDLNTEAFF; cdr3_nt: TGCAGCGTTGTAGATTTGAACACTGAAGCTTTCTTT
j_call: TRBJ2-1; d_call: TRBD2; clone_size: .; v_call: TRBV9; cdr3_aa: CASSATRTSGGDYNEQFF; cdr3_nt: TGTGCCAGCAGCGCCACAAGGACTAGCGGGGGGGACTACAATGAGCAGTTCTTC
j_call: TRBJ2-7; d_call: .; clone_size: .; v_call: TRBV5-5; cdr3_aa: CASSSSPGAYEQYF; cdr3_nt: TGTGCCAGCAGCTCGTCCCCAGGGGCCTACGAGCAGTACTTC
j_call: TRBJ1-5; d_call: .; clone_size: once; v_call: TRBV5-6; cdr3_aa: CASSLVGSDQPQHF; cdr3_nt: TGTGCCAGCAGCTTGGTAGGGTCCGATCAGCCCCAGCATTTT
j_call: TRBJ2-1; d_call: .; clone_size: .; v_call: TRBV5-6; cdr3_aa: CASSFGVSGDNEQFF; cdr3_nt: TGTGCCAGCAGCTTCGGTGTCTCGGGAGACAATGAGCAGTTCTTC
j_call: TRBJ1-1; d_call: .; clone_size: .; v_call: TRBV19; cdr3_aa: CASSIGYVNTEAFF; cdr3_nt: TGTGCCAGTAGTATCGGGTATGTGAACACTGAAGCTTTCTTT
j_call: TRBJ2-7; d_call: .; clone_size: .; v_call: TRBV7-9; cdr3_aa: CASSSRTNNPSYEQYF; cdr3_nt: TGTGCCAGCAGCTCCCGAACAAATAATCCCTCCTACGAGCAGTACTTC
j_call: TRBJ2-1; d_call: TRBD1; clone_size: .; v_call: TRBV6-5; cdr3_aa: CASSYSTGGSDEQFF; cdr3_nt: TGTGCCAGCAGTTACTCGACAGGGGGCTCTGATGAGCAGTTCTTC
j_call: TRBJ2-7; d_call: TRBD2; clone_size: .; v_call: TRBV27; cdr3_aa: CASGGGSEPHYEQYF; cdr3_nt: TGTGCCAGCGGGGGGGGAAGTGAGCCCCACTACGAGCAGTACTTC
j_call: TRBJ2-7; d_call: .; clone_size: .; v_call: TRBV27; cdr3_aa: CASSFGREQYF; cdr3_nt: TGTGCCAGCAGTTTTGGGCGCGAGCAGTACTTC
j_call: TRBJ2-7; d_call: .; clone_size: .; v_call: TRBV7-9; cdr3_aa: CASSLVLAHSEQYF; cdr3_nt: TGTGCCAGCAGCTTAGTGCTAGCACACAGCGAGCAGTACTTC
j_call: TRBJ1-4; d_call: .; clone_size: few; v_call: TRBV27; cdr3_aa: CASSYTTNEKLFF; cdr3_nt: TGTGCCAGCAGTTATACAACTAATGAAAAACTGTTTTTT
j_call: TRBJ2-1; d_call: .; clone_size: .; v_call: TRBV14; cdr3_aa: CASSQALGEQFF; cdr3_nt: TGTGCCAGCAGCCAAGCGCTCGGAGAGCAGTTCTTC
j_call: TRBJ2-3; d_call: TRBD1; clone_size: .; v_call: TRBV11-3; cdr3_aa: CASSAGTGGLTDTQYF; cdr3_nt: TGTGCCAGCAGCGCCGGGACAGGGGGCCTCACAGATACGCAGTATTTT
j_call: TRBJ2-7; d_call: TRBD1; clone_size: .; v_call: TRBV6-5; cdr3_aa: CASSYQGATEQYF; cdr3_nt: TGTGCCAGCAGTTACCAGGGGGCGACCGAGCAGTACTTC
j_call: TRBJ2-3; d_call: TRBD2; clone_size: medium-sized; v_call: TRBV5-4; cdr3_aa: CASSLTSGMGDTQYF; cdr3_nt: TGTGCCAGCAGCTTGACTAGCGGGATGGGAGATACGCAGTATTTT
j_call: TRBJ1-5; d_call: TRBD1; clone_size: .; v_call: TRBV7-9; cdr3_aa: CASSPGQNSNQPQHF; cdr3_nt: TGTGCCAGCAGCCCGGGACAGAATAGCAATCAGCCCCAGCATTTT
j_call: TRBJ2-2; d_call: TRBD1; clone_size: .; v_call: TRBV27; cdr3_aa: CASKFGTGGTGELFF; cdr3_nt: TGTGCCAGCAAATTCGGGACAGGGGGGACCGGGGAGCTGTTTTTT
j_call: TRBJ2-7; d_call: TRBD2; clone_size: .; v_call: TRBV6-1; cdr3_aa: CASSEGTSSYEQYF; cdr3_nt: TGTGCCAGCAGTGAAGGGACTAGCTCCTACGAGCAGTACTTC
j_call: TRBJ1-1; d_call: .; clone_size: .; v_call: TRBV4-1; cdr3_aa: CASRDQAGGEAFF; cdr3_nt: TGCGCCAGCAGAGACCAGGCGGGAGGTGAAGCTTTCTTT
j_call: TRBJ2-3; d_call: .; clone_size: .; v_call: TRBV19; cdr3_aa: CASSGGLRTDTQYF; cdr3_nt: TGTGCCAGTAGTGGTGGATTACGCACAGATACGCAGTATTTT
j_call: TRBJ2-6; d_call: TRBD1; clone_size: .; v_call: TRBV5-4; cdr3_aa: CASVDGQGVFSGANVLTF; cdr3_nt: TGTGCCAGCGTCGATGGTCAGGGGGTTTTCTCTGGGGCCAACGTCCTGACTTTC
j_call: TRBJ1-2; d_call: .; clone_size: .; v_call: TRBV2; cdr3_aa: CASDPQSYGYTF; cdr3_nt: TGTGCCAGCGACCCACAGTCATATGGCTACACCTTC
j_call: TRBJ1-5; d_call: TRBD1; clone_size: .; v_call: TRBV5-1; cdr3_aa: CASSPIGTGGASNQPQHF; cdr3_nt: TGCGCCAGCAGTCCAATCGGGACAGGGGGCGCGAGCAATCAGCCCCAGCATTTT
j_call: TRBJ2-7; d_call: TRBD2; clone_size: .; v_call: TRBV19; cdr3_aa: CASSILYSGGSYEQYF; cdr3_nt: TGTGCCAGTAGTATTTTGTATAGCGGGGGTTCCTACGAGCAGTACTTC
j_call: TRBJ2-1; d_call: .; clone_size: .; v_call: TRBV5-1; cdr3_aa: CASSFTHEQFF; cdr3_nt: TGCGCCAGCAGCTTTACCCATGAGCAGTTCTTC
j_call: TRBJ1-4; d_call: .; clone_size: .; v_call: TRBV27; cdr3_aa: CASRLNEKLFF; cdr3_nt: TGTGCCAGCAGGCTTAATGAAAAACTGTTTTTT
j_call: TRBJ1-1; d_call: TRBD1; clone_size: .; v_call: TRBV7-7; cdr3_aa: CASSPSLTGLSSPEAFF; cdr3_nt: TGTGCCAGCAGCCCGTCGTTGACAGGGCTTTCTTCCCCTGAAGCTTTCTTT
j_call: TRBJ2-2; d_call: TRBD2; clone_size: .; v_call: TRBV19; cdr3_aa: CASSPSGSPGELFF; cdr3_nt: TGTGCCAGTAGTCCTAGCGGGAGTCCCGGGGAGCTGTTTTTT
j_call: TRBJ2-1; d_call: .; clone_size: .; v_call: TRBV15; cdr3_aa: CATSRDQGLAAYNEQFF; cdr3_nt: TGTGCCACCAGCAGAGATCAGGGGCTAGCGGCGTACAATGAGCAGTTCTTC
j_call: TRBJ2-5; d_call: .; clone_size: .; v_call: TRBV5-8; cdr3_aa: CASSSDLRETQYF; cdr3_nt: TGTGCCAGCAGCTCGGACCTTAGGGAGACCCAGTACTTC
j_call: TRBJ2-1; d_call: TRBD2; clone_size: .; v_call: TRBV25-1; cdr3_aa: CASSENSGVAYNEQFF; cdr3_nt: TGTGCCAGCAGTGAAAATAGCGGGGTAGCCTACAATGAGCAGTTCTTC
j_call: TRBJ1-1; d_call: .; clone_size: .; v_call: TRBV27; cdr3_aa: CASSFGFHTEAFF; cdr3_nt: TGTGCCAGCAGTTTCGGCTTTCACACTGAAGCTTTCTTT
j_call: TRBJ2-7; d_call: .; clone_size: .; v_call: TRBV7-2; cdr3_aa: CASSSFSYEQYF; cdr3_nt: TGTGCCAGCAGCTCATTTTCCTACGAGCAGTACTTC
j_call: TRBJ2-7; d_call: TRBD2; clone_size: .; v_call: TRBV18; cdr3_aa: CASSPGLADSYEQYF; cdr3_nt: TGTGCCAGCTCACCAGGGCTAGCGGACTCCTACGAGCAGTACTTC
j_call: TRBJ2-7; d_call: TRBD1; clone_size: .; v_call: TRBV6-1; cdr3_aa: CACDRGAVLLEQYF; cdr3_nt: TGTGCCTGCGACAGGGGGGCGGTACTACTCGAGCAGTACTTC